This entry is about one T cell receptor beta chain. These data originate in a study of identifying expanded T cells in peripheral blood. Per germline, CDR1 MNHNS and CDR2 SASEGT. This CDR3 region has 18 residues. Trimming took 4 bases from V and 5 from J, leaving 21 bases between them. Libraries were prepared by immunoSEQ multiplex PCR; TCRdb keeps only in-frame clonotypes and omits some of them. The repertoire has approximately 90,000 clones, 88% of them found once; the top ten carry about 3.9%. Specimen: blood. The source of this sequence is a person aged 18 to 69 in good health. The chain is built from TRBV6-1 and TRBJ1-6, with D hard to call. CDR3 sequence: CASSGVSAIVMNNSPLHF. CDR3 DNA: TGTGCCAGCAGTGGAGTCAGCGCGATCGTCATGAATAATTCACCCCTCCACTTT.